Sequencing of this T cell receptor (beta chain) was carried out in a study of blood T cell repertoires in COVID-19. Study background: The analysed material was cDNA or gDNA that came from T cells, B-cell-depleted T cells, or PBMCs.

TCRdb's table, derived via immunoSEQ multiplex PCR, lists solely in-frame clones and lacks some. The table has about 260,000 clones, 86% seen once. Ages ranged from roughly 18 to 95 years, with residence in 24 US areas. In its sample, this clone was seen a few times. Sequencing was performed on PBMCs or T cells enriched from blood (not recorded which). The clonotype originates from a woman aged 50 to 60 who had recovered from COVID-19.

The CDR3 spells CASSLDPSSGYTF. The CDR3 nucleotides are TGTGCCAGCAGCTTAGATCCCTCGTCCGGCTACACCTTC. The rearrangement joins TRBV11-2 to TRBJ1-2, with D unresolved. V was pared by 0 bases and J by 8 bases, with 10 bases between. The length of the CDR3 is 13 residues. CDR1 SGHAT and CDR2 FQNNGV come from the germline V gene.